Following are 3 T cell receptor beta chains from one sample sequenced in a study of blood T cell repertoires in COVID-19. This table comes from immunoSEQ multiplex PCR, and its TCRdb copy is limited to in-frame clones, with some not included. The data contain tens of thousands of clones, approximately 72% of them singletons. The sequenced sample consisted of peripheral blood. The receptors come from a man aged 50 to 59 with COVID-19, enrolled during active disease.

V is TRBV11-2 and J is TRBJ1-5; 10 bases line up with TRBD1. The J segment lost 2 bases and the V segment lost 6 bases, leaving 4 bases of the junction unmatched. CDR1 is SGHAT, CDR2 FQNNGV, per germline. CDR3 length equals 15 residues. As DNA, the CDR3 is TGTGCCAGCAGTGTGGACAGGGGGGGCAATCAGCCCCAGCATTTT. Protein sequence: CASSVDRGGNQPQHF.

V is TRBV13 and J is TRBJ2-1; 15 bases match TRBD2. The CDR3 contains 16 residues. V was clipped by 5 bases and J by 5 bases; unmatched bases: 4. Germline-derived CDR1 and CDR2 are PRHDT and FYEKMQ (reference sequence). The CDR3, as DNA: TGTGCCAGCAGCAGCGGGACTAGCGGGAGGAACAATGAGCAGTTCTTC. This encodes CASSSGTSGRNNEQFF.

The chain uses TRBV28 and TRBJ1-2; D remains unclear. This CDR3 has 12 residues. V lost 1 base and J lost 7, with 7 bases in between. Germline-derived CDR1 and CDR2 are MDHEN and SYDVKM. The CDR3 DNA follows: TGTGCCAGCAGTTTATCACGGGGTGGCTACACCTTC. It translates to CASSLSRGGYTF.